This paragraph covers one T cell receptor (beta chain) sequence. The data were taken from a study of shared clonotypes between healthy human individuals. Produced via immunoSEQ multiplex PCR; TCRdb's table is partial and in-frame only. Of 980,000 or so clones in the sample, approximately 76% were seen once. Germline V gene data show CDR1 as SGHRS and CDR2 as YFSETQ. The V end lost 1 base, the J end lost 2 bases, and 9 bases lay between the germline ends. The CDR3 length is 14 residues. This TCR came from a man younger than 30 in good health. The sequenced material came from memory CD4+ T cells sorted from blood. Noted subset: CD45RA-negative fraction. This chain joins TRBV5-1 and TRBJ2-5; D remains unclear. CDR3 sequence: CASSLTAAQETQYF. CDR3 DNA: TGCGCCAGCAGCTTGACGGCGGCTCAAGAGACCCAGTACTTC.